These T cell receptor beta chains were read from a single sample in a study of T cells after somatic rescue of genetic block. Data came from immunoSEQ multiplex PCR; TCRdb stores just in-frame clones and leaves some out. Among fewer than 150,000 clones listed, about 93% were seen once. Specimen: peripheral blood mononuclear cells (PBMCs). The receptors were sampled from a young woman. The CDR3 runs from the conserved cysteine through the conserved F or W. D genes are given only for firm matches. Where a row states a size, it is once, few, many or the class of an expanded clone; other rows omit it.

d_gene: NA
abundance: once
j_gene: TRBJ1-6
v_gene: TRBV27
CDR3aa: CASSFRRAGSPLHF
CDR3nt: TGTGCCAGCAGTTTTAGGAGGGCGGGCTCACCCCTCCACTTT

d_gene: TRBD1
abundance: NA
j_gene: TRBJ1-4
v_gene: TRBV2
CDR3aa: CAGQGMANEKLFF
CDR3nt: TGTGCCGGACAGGGTATGGCTAATGAAAAACTGTTTTTT

d_gene: NA
abundance: NA
j_gene: TRBJ1-1
v_gene: TRBV27
CDR3aa: CASSGGNTEAFF
CDR3nt: TGTGCCAGCAGTGGGGGGAACACTGAAGCTTTCTTT

d_gene: NA
abundance: NA
j_gene: TRBJ1-3
v_gene: TRBV9
CDR3aa: CASSVEGYGNTIYF
CDR3nt: TGTGCCAGCAGCGTAGAGGGTTATGGAAACACCATATATTTT

d_gene: TRBD1
abundance: NA
j_gene: TRBJ1-4
v_gene: TRBV6-5
CDR3aa: CASSFGAGGSEKLFF
CDR3nt: TGTGCCAGCAGTTTTGGGGCAGGGGGTAGTGAAAAACTGTTTTTT

d_gene: NA
abundance: once
j_gene: TRBJ1-2
v_gene: TRBV7-9
CDR3aa: CASSLGRDGYTF
CDR3nt: TGTGCCAGCAGCTTAGGGCGCGATGGCTACACCTTC

d_gene: NA
abundance: NA
j_gene: TRBJ2-7
v_gene: TRBV5-8
CDR3aa: CASSLARSEQYF
CDR3nt: TGTGCCAGCAGCTTGGCCAGGAGCGAGCAGTACTTC

d_gene: TRBD1
abundance: NA
j_gene: TRBJ1-2
v_gene: TRBV18
CDR3aa: CASSPYWTGPNYGYTF
CDR3nt: TGTGCCAGCTCACCATATTGGACAGGGCCGAACTATGGCTACACCTTC

d_gene: TRBD1
abundance: NA
j_gene: TRBJ1-4
v_gene: TRBV4-1
CDR3aa: CASSHLQGDNEKLFF
CDR3nt: TGCGCCAGCAGCCACCTACAGGGGGATAATGAAAAACTGTTTTTT

d_gene: TRBD2
abundance: NA
j_gene: TRBJ2-5
v_gene: TRBV27
CDR3aa: CASSLTPSGPAGETQYF
CDR3nt: TGTGCCAGCAGTTTAACGCCTAGCGGGCCCGCCGGGGAGACCCAGTACTTC

d_gene: NA
abundance: NA
j_gene: TRBJ1-2
v_gene: TRBV4-3
CDR3aa: CASSPRTGLMSGYTF
CDR3nt: TGCGCCAGCAGCCCTCGAACCGGTCTAATGAGCGGCTACACCTTC

d_gene: NA
abundance: few
j_gene: TRBJ1-1
v_gene: TRBV7-2
CDR3aa: CASSLVAVNTEAFF
CDR3nt: TGTGCCAGCAGCTTAGTCGCAGTGAACACTGAAGCTTTCTTT

d_gene: NA
abundance: NA
j_gene: TRBJ2-6
v_gene: TRBV5-1
CDR3aa: CATMASSGANVLTF
CDR3nt: TGCGCCACCATGGCTAGCTCTGGGGCCAACGTCCTGACTTTC

d_gene: NA
abundance: NA
j_gene: TRBJ1-5
v_gene: TRBV27
CDR3aa: CASNPEGLSNQPQHF
CDR3nt: TGTGCCAGCAATCCTGAGGGTTTAAGCAATCAGCCCCAGCATTTT

d_gene: TRBD1
abundance: NA
j_gene: TRBJ1-2
v_gene: TRBV19
CDR3aa: CASSIDPDREKDGYTF
CDR3nt: TGTGCCAGTAGTATAGATCCAGACAGGGAGAAGGATGGCTACACCTTC

d_gene: TRBD2
abundance: once
j_gene: TRBJ2-1
v_gene: TRBV2
CDR3aa: CASSGGGEQFF
CDR3nt: TGTGCCAGCAGCGGCGGGGGGGAGCAGTTCTTC

d_gene: NA
abundance: NA
j_gene: TRBJ1-6
v_gene: TRBV5-5
CDR3aa: CASSPAGSPPLHF
CDR3nt: TGTGCCAGCAGCCCGGCAGGGAGCCCACCCCTCCACTTT

d_gene: NA
abundance: NA
j_gene: TRBJ1-1
v_gene: TRBV11-3
CDR3aa: CASSLALKQGEAFF
CDR3nt: TGTGCCAGCAGCTTAGCCCTCAAACAGGGTGAAGCTTTCTTT

d_gene: TRBD2
abundance: NA
j_gene: TRBJ2-1
v_gene: TRBV12-5
CDR3aa: CASGSTSGGYNEQFF
CDR3nt: TGTGCTAGTGGTTCAACTAGCGGGGGGTACAATGAGCAGTTCTTC

d_gene: NA
abundance: NA
j_gene: TRBJ1-5
v_gene: TRBV5-1
CDR3aa: CASSWTLNQPQHF
CDR3nt: TGCGCCAGTAGCTGGACCCTTAATCAGCCCCAGCATTTT

d_gene: NA
abundance: once
j_gene: TRBJ1-3
v_gene: TRBV13
CDR3aa: CASSSLGEPYSGNTIYF
CDR3nt: TGTGCCAGCAGTTCCTTAGGGGAGCCGTACTCTGGAAACACCATATATTTT

d_gene: NA
abundance: NA
j_gene: TRBJ1-5
v_gene: TRBV6-5
CDR3aa: CASSMGAYQPQHF
CDR3nt: TGTGCCAGCAGTATGGGGGCGTATCAGCCCCAGCATTTT

d_gene: NA
abundance: NA
j_gene: TRBJ2-1
v_gene: TRBV4-3
CDR3aa: CASSQGQGRYNEQFF
CDR3nt: TGCGCCAGCAGCCAAGGGCAGGGTCGCTACAATGAGCAGTTCTTC

d_gene: NA
abundance: once
j_gene: TRBJ2-3
v_gene: TRBV29-1
CDR3aa: CSVEEWLASGDTQYF
CDR3nt: TGCAGCGTTGAAGAGTGGCTAGCTTCGGGAGATACGCAGTATTTT

d_gene: NA
abundance: NA
j_gene: TRBJ2-2
v_gene: TRBV7-2
CDR3aa: CASSLGRGRTGELFF
CDR3nt: TGTGCCAGCAGCTTAGGGAGGGGGCGGACCGGGGAGCTGTTTTTT

d_gene: TRBD2
abundance: NA
j_gene: TRBJ2-7
v_gene: TRBV29-1
CDR3aa: CSVEGLAGNLYEQYF
CDR3nt: TGCAGCGTTGAGGGACTAGCGGGAAACCTTTACGAGCAGTACTTC

d_gene: TRBD1
abundance: few
j_gene: TRBJ1-1
v_gene: TRBV30
CDR3aa: CAWWDRDMNTEAFF
CDR3nt: TGTGCCTGGTGGGACAGGGACATGAACACTGAAGCTTTCTTT

d_gene: TRBD1
abundance: NA
j_gene: TRBJ1-5
v_gene: TRBV10-3
CDR3aa: CAISITGVGQPQHF
CDR3nt: TGTGCCATCAGTATCACAGGGGTGGGTCAGCCCCAGCATTTT

d_gene: TRBD1
abundance: NA
j_gene: TRBJ1-2
v_gene: TRBV6-5
CDR3aa: CASSPTGGYGYTF
CDR3nt: TGTGCCAGCAGTCCGACAGGGGGTTATGGCTACACCTTC

d_gene: TRBD2
abundance: NA
j_gene: TRBJ2-7
v_gene: TRBV28
CDR3aa: CASRIAGGAKQYF
CDR3nt: TGTGCCAGCAGGATAGCGGGGGGGGCGAAGCAGTACTTC

d_gene: TRBD1
abundance: NA
j_gene: TRBJ2-2
v_gene: TRBV5-1
CDR3aa: CASSDRDSAPNTGELFF
CDR3nt: TGCGCCAGCAGCGACCGGGACAGCGCTCCGAACACCGGGGAGCTGTTTTTT

d_gene: TRBD1
abundance: NA
j_gene: TRBJ2-7
v_gene: TRBV18
CDR3aa: CASSAGQGRFYEQYF
CDR3nt: TGTGCCAGCTCCGCTGGACAGGGACGATTCTACGAGCAGTACTTC

d_gene: NA
abundance: NA
j_gene: TRBJ2-5
v_gene: TRBV5-1
CDR3aa: CASSALGGDSSQETQYF
CDR3nt: TGCGCCAGCAGCGCGCTAGGTGGGGATTCGTCTCAAGAGACCCAGTACTTC

d_gene: NA
abundance: NA
j_gene: TRBJ1-3
v_gene: TRBV30
CDR3aa: CAWTNPPGSGNTIYF
CDR3nt: TGTGCCTGGACCAACCCCCCAGGGTCTGGAAACACCATATATTTT

d_gene: TRBD2
abundance: NA
j_gene: TRBJ2-7
v_gene: TRBV9
CDR3aa: CASSVGPSGGDYEQYF
CDR3nt: TGTGCCAGCAGCGTAGGCCCTAGCGGGGGGGATTACGAGCAGTACTTC

d_gene: NA
abundance: NA
j_gene: TRBJ1-1
v_gene: TRBV6-7
CDR3aa: CASSYPRGDAEAFF
CDR3nt: TGTGCCAGCAGTTACCCGAGGGGGGATGCTGAAGCTTTCTTT

d_gene: NA
abundance: few
j_gene: TRBJ1-1
v_gene: TRBV5-1
CDR3aa: CASSLSENTEAFF
CDR3nt: TGCGCCAGCAGCCTTTCGGAGAACACTGAAGCTTTCTTT

d_gene: NA
abundance: once
j_gene: TRBJ2-1
v_gene: TRBV25-1
CDR3aa: CASSPQSSYNEQFF
CDR3nt: TGTGCCAGCAGTCCTCAAAGCTCCTACAATGAGCAGTTCTTC

d_gene: TRBD2
abundance: NA
j_gene: TRBJ2-7
v_gene: TRBV5-1
CDR3aa: CASRRIGGSGSSYEQYF
CDR3nt: TGCGCCAGCAGAAGGATCGGGGGGTCAGGCTCCTCCTACGAGCAGTACTTC

d_gene: NA
abundance: NA
j_gene: TRBJ1-2
v_gene: TRBV7-8
CDR3aa: CASSLGTPVYGYTF
CDR3nt: TGTGCCAGCAGCTTGGGGACTCCTGTCTATGGCTACACCTTC

d_gene: NA
abundance: NA
j_gene: TRBJ1-1
v_gene: TRBV30
CDR3aa: CACARTEAFF
CDR3nt: TGTGCCTGTGCCCGAACTGAAGCTTTCTTT

d_gene: TRBD2
abundance: NA
j_gene: TRBJ2-1
v_gene: TRBV19
CDR3aa: CASSLVSGGAAYNEQFF
CDR3nt: TGTGCCAGTAGCCTAGTGAGCGGGGGGGCCGCATACAATGAGCAGTTCTTC

d_gene: NA
abundance: NA
j_gene: TRBJ1-6
v_gene: TRBV27
CDR3aa: CASSLGSSYNSPLHF
CDR3nt: TGTGCCAGCAGTTTAGGCAGCTCCTATAATTCACCCCTCCACTTT